This TCR beta chain was observed in a study of CD8 T cells in ankylosing spondylitis. General study points: Relatively rare in peripheral blood, disease-linked clones were also CD8+. It appeared that ankylosing spondylitis blood was characterized by a TCR beta motif of about 8 highly homologous variants.

TCRdb recomputed calls from the 5' RACE reads with MiXCR, one row per CDR3 protein. Of about 360,000 distinct CDR3 sequences in the sample, roughly 15% were seen once. Germline assignment: CDR1 SGHRS and CDR2 YFSETQ. The CDR3 is 14 amino acids. Trimming pared 4 bases from V and 7 bases from J, leaving 12 bases between. This clonotype appeared many times. Its antigen remains unknown. The sequence was collected from a male donor with ankylosing spondylitis or in good health (not recorded which). The chain uses TRBV5-1 and TRBJ1-6; a possible D gene is TRBD1 (5 bases). The sample consisted of blood, either unsorted or a sorted T cell fraction (not recorded which). CDR3 sequence: CASSPGTGNSPLHF. The CDR3 DNA reads TGCGCCAGCAGCCCTGGGACGGGCAATTCACCCCTCCACTTT.